A selection of T cell receptor beta chains follows, all from one sample in a study of blood T cell repertoires in COVID-19. Assay used: immunoSEQ multiplex PCR; TCRdb lists only in-frame clones, some missing. The sample contains approximately 190,000 clones, around 80% of which appear only once. The specimen sequenced was peripheral blood. These receptors all come from a human donor with acute or convalescent COVID-19. The donor label of this sample is uncertain. CDR3s include the opening cysteine and the closing phenylalanine or tryptophan. The D gene is left open where the match is weak. Clone size is stated in some rows and not others, as once, few, many or a class when expanded.

NA,TRBJ1-4,TRBD1,TRBV6-6,CASSYSGQTNEKLFF,TGTGCCAGCAGTTACTCGGGACAGACTAATGAAAAACTGTTTTTT
NA,TRBJ2-7,NA,TRBV5-4,CASSLAATGIYEQYF,TGTGCCAGCAGCTTGGCCGCGACAGGAATCTACGAGCAGTACTTC
NA,TRBJ2-5,TRBD2,TRBV5-5,CASSRTSGRAQETQYF,TGTGCCAGCAGCCGAACTAGCGGGAGGGCCCAAGAGACCCAGTACTTC
NA,TRBJ1-1,NA,TRBV29-1,CSVEGRRNTEAFF,TGCAGCGTTGAAGGGCGGCGGAACACTGAAGCTTTCTTT
NA,TRBJ2-5,NA,TRBV14,CASSQGLRTDRETQYF,TGTGCCAGCAGCCAAGGTCTCCGGACAGATCGGGAGACCCAGTACTTC
NA,TRBJ1-6,TRBD1,TRBV27,CASRAWDRTDSPLHF,TGTGCCAGCAGGGCTTGGGACAGAACGGATTCACCCCTCCACTTT
NA,TRBJ1-1,NA,TRBV24-1,CATSDLGRVDTEAFF,TGTGCCACCAGTGATTTGGGCAGGGTTGACACTGAAGCTTTCTTT
once,TRBJ2-6,NA,TRBV5-4,CASSLGGPGANVLTF,TGTGCCAGCAGCTTAGGGGGTCCTGGGGCCAACGTCCTGACTTTC
NA,TRBJ1-1,TRBD1,TRBV19,CASSIKQGGNTEAFF,TGTGCCAGTAGTATAAAACAGGGGGGGAACACTGAAGCTTTCTTT
NA,TRBJ1-5,NA,TRBV28,CASRLAGGGQPQHF,TGTGCCAGCAGGCTCGCGGGGGGTGGACAGCCCCAGCATTTT
NA,TRBJ1-2,NA,TRBV6-5,CASTPGTSNYGYTF,TGTGCCAGCACTCCAGGTACAAGCAACTATGGCTACACCTTC
NA,TRBJ1-6,TRBD1,TRBV3-1/TRBV3-2,CASRFGTGHNSPLHF,TGTGCCAGCAGGTTCGGGACAGGGCATAATTCACCCCTCCACTTT
NA,TRBJ2-1,TRBD2,TRBV7-6,CASSSPGVAGNEQFF,TGTGCCAGCAGCTCCCCGGGGGTAGCGGGAAATGAGCAGTTCTTC
NA,TRBJ1-2,TRBD1,TRBV23-1,CASSPKQGVGYTF,TGCGCCAGCAGTCCAAAACAGGGGGTAGGCTACACCTTC
once,TRBJ2-3,TRBD2,TRBV5-1,CASSLGASGMADTQYF,TGCGCCAGCAGCTTGGGGGCTAGCGGGATGGCAGATACGCAGTATTTT
NA,TRBJ2-6,TRBD1,TRBV6-5,CASSYGDSPGANVLTF,TGTGCCAGCAGTTACGGGGACAGTCCTGGGGCCAACGTCCTGACTTTC
NA,TRBJ2-2,NA,TRBV25-1,CASSADYLTGELFF,TGTGCCAGCAGTGCGGACTACCTCACCGGGGAGCTGTTTTTT
NA,TRBJ2-2,TRBD1,TRBV28,CASSRQGENTGELFF,TGTGCCAGCAGTCGACAGGGGGAGAACACCGGGGAGCTGTTTTTT
NA,TRBJ2-1,NA,TRBV10-3,CAISELAEQFF,TGTGCCATCAGTGAACTTGCGGAGCAGTTCTTC
NA,TRBJ2-1,NA,TRBV9,CASSRGGLSYNEQFF,TGTGCCAGCAGCCGCGGAGGGCTCTCCTACAATGAGCAGTTCTTC
NA,TRBJ1-3,TRBD1,TRBV28,CASSRDRYSGNTIYF,TGTGCCAGCAGTCGGGACAGGTACTCTGGAAACACCATATATTTT
NA,TRBJ2-1,TRBD2,TRBV14,CASSPGTSGYNEQFF,TGTGCCAGCAGCCCCGGGACTAGCGGTTACAATGAGCAGTTCTTC
once,TRBJ1-4,NA,TRBV10-2,CASSEGRINEKLFF,TGCGCCAGCAGTGAGGGCAGGATTAATGAAAAACTGTTTTTT
NA,TRBJ1-2,TRBD1,TRBV30,CAWNRGGGYTF,TGTGCCTGGAACAGGGGCGGTGGCTACACCTTC
NA,TRBJ2-7,TRBD1,TRBV2,CAAEQGGSYEQYF,TGTGCCGCAGAACAGGGGGGCTCCTACGAGCAGTACTTC
NA,TRBJ1-1,NA,TRBV3-1/TRBV3-2,CASSPSGGGTEAFF,TGTGCCAGCAGCCCCAGTGGGGGCGGCACTGAAGCTTTCTTT
NA,TRBJ2-5,TRBD2,TRBV6-2/TRBV6-3,CASSYSPLAGGRETQYF,TGTGCCAGCAGTTACTCGCCCCTAGCGGGAGGACGAGAGACCCAGTACTTC
NA,TRBJ1-1,NA,TRBV12-3/TRBV12-4,CASSLSQVAFF,TGTGCCAGCAGTTTATCGCAGGTTGCTTTCTTT